This T cell receptor (beta chain) was recorded in a study of CD8+CD57+ T cells in acquired aplastic anemia. Flow cytometry had shown expanded CD8+CD57+ cells in the patients chosen for sequencing. Severe acquired aplastic anemia was the diagnosis recorded for all patients. By the time of blood sampling, patients had still received no therapy. For CDR3 and TCR beta VDJ profiling, genomic DNA was the template used. Using its own MiXCR run on the reads, TCRdb lists one record per CDR3 protein. The sample holds over 250,000 distinct CDR3 sequences, under 65% seen once. CDR1 is SGHVS, CDR2 FQNEAQ, per germline. The CDR3 is 14 amino acids. General study results and limits: Patients were compared with controls for CD8+ Simpson's diversity, and no significant difference emerged. Researchers report that fewer than 35 CD8+ CDR3 sequences appeared in both patients and controls.

Details on this clonotype: Antigen specificity is unknown.

Sequenced input: sorted CD4+, CD8+, or CD8+CD57+ T cells (not recorded which) from PBMCs. This rearrangement joins TRBV7-8 to TRBJ2-3; D may match TRBD1 or TRBD2 (5 bases each). The DNA end favors TRBJ2-5, so the J call may be wrong. The clonotype comes from a human donor with aplastic anemia. CDR3: CASSYWGPKETQYF. The CDR3 nucleotides read TGTGCCAGCAGCTACTGGGGACCAAAAGAGACCCAGTACTTC.